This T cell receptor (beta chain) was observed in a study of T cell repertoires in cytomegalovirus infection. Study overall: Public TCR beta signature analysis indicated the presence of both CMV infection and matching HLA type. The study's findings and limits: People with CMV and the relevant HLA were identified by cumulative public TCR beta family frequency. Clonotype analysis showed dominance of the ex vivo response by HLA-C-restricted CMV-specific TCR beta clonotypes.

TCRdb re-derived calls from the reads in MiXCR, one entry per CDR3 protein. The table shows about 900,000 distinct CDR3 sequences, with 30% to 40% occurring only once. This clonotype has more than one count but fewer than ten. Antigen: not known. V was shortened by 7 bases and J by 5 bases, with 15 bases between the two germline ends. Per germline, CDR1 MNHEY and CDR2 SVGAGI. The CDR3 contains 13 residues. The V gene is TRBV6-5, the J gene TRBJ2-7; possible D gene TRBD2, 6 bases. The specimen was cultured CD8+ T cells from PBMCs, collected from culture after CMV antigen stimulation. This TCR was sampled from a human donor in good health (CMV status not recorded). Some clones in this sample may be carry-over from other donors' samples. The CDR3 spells CASTLAGYDEQYF. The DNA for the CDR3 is TGTGCCAGCACACTAGCTGGGTATGACGAGCAGTACTTC.